This entry describes one TCR beta chain. Its antigen is not known. The CDR3 covers 13 residues. Germline V gives CDR1 MRHNA, CDR2 SNTAGT. Trimming took 2 bases from V and 8 from J, leaving 12 bases between them. This specimen belongs to a study of shared clonotypes between healthy human individuals. Background on the study: A few men and a couple of women, aged 18 to 49, were donors. Study-wide points: Sample collection involved blood only; tissue repertoires are likely different.

Donors had no recently reported acute infections or vaccinations and were HIV-negative. CD4+ cells yielded CD45RA+ naive and CD45RA-negative memory subsets. Libraries were prepared by immunoSEQ multiplex PCR; TCRdb keeps only in-frame clonotypes and omits some of them. The sample carries about 2.4 million clones, around 94% recorded once. This clonotype was sampled from a man in his late teens or twenties in good health. The sequenced sample consisted of naive CD4+ T cells sorted from blood. The subset is: CD45RA+ positively selected. This rearrangement joins TRBV6-4 to TRBJ1-2, with D perhaps TRBD1 (5 bases). Here the CDR3 reads CASSDGRGWGYTF. Here the CDR3 DNA reads TGTGCCAGCAGTGACGGGAGGGGCTGGGGCTACACCTTC.